This T cell receptor (beta chain) was captured in a study of blood T cell repertoires in COVID-19. Study in general: Sample material is recorded as cDNA or gDNA derived from T cells, B-cell-depleted T cells, or PBMCs.

TCRdb's table, derived via immunoSEQ multiplex PCR, lists solely in-frame clones and lacks some. The sample lists 250,000 to 300,000 clones, 85% seen once, with 5% to 7.5% in the top ten. The CDR3 runs to 13 residues. The V end lost 10 bases, the J end lost 1 base, and 11 bases lay between the germline ends. Germline CDR1 and CDR2: MNHEY and SVGAGI. This chain uses TRBV6-5 with TRBJ1-5, with D maybe TRBD1 (6 bases). This TCR was sampled from a woman aged 50 to 60 who had been exposed to COVID-19. Source material: PBMCs or T cells enriched from blood (not recorded which). CDR3 DNA: TGTGCCACCACTACAGGGAGCAATCAGCCCCAGCATTTT. Translating gives CATTTGSNQPQHF.